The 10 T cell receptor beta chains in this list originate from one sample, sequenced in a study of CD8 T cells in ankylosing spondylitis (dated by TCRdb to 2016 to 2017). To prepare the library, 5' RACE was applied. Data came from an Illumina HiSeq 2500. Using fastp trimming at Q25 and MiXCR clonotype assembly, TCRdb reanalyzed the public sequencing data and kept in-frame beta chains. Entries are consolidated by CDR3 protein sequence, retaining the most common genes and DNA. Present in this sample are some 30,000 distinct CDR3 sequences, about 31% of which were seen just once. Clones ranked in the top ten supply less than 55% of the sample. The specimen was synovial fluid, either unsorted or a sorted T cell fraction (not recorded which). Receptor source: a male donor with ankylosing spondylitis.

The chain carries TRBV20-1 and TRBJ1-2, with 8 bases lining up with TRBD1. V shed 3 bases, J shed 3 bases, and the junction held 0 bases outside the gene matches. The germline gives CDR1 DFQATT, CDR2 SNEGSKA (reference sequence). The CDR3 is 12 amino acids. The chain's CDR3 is CSARDRDYGYTF. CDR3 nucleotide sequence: TGCAGTGCTAGGGACAGGGACTATGGCTACACCTTC.

The CDR3: CASSQSGTGGSPLHF. In DNA, the CDR3 is TGCGCCAGCAGCCAATCCGGGACAGGGGGGTCACCCCTCCACTTT. This chain uses TRBV4-1 with TRBJ1-6, with 11 bases that match TRBD1. Germline V gene sequence: CDR1 MGHRA, CDR2 YSYEKL. CDR3 length equals 15 residues. The V gene end was trimmed by 2 bases and the J gene end by 10 bases; junction bases not matched to a gene: 4.

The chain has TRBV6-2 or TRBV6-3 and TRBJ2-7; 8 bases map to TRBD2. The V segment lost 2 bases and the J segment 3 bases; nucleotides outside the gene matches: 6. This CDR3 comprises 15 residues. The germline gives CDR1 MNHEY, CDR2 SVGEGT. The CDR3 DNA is TGTGCCAGCAGTTACAGGATAGCGGGGATCTACGAGCAGTACGTC. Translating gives CASSYRIAGIYEQYV.

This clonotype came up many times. This chain's CDR3 is CASSDAEPYEQYV. CDR3 coding DNA: TGTGCCAGCAGTGATGCGGAGCCCTACGAGCAGTACGTC. This sequence joins TRBV2 and TRBJ2-7; no firm D call. The V gene's germline CDR1 is SNHLY and CDR2 FYNNEI. V lost 3 bases and J lost 2, with 8 bases in between. The CDR3 has 13 residues.

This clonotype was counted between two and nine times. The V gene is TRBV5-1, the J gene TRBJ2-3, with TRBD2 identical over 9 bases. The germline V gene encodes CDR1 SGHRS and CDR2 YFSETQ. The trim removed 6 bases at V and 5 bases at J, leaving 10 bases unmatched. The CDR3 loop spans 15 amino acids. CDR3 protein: CASTWAGGPGDTQYF. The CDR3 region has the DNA TGCGCCAGCACATGGGCGGGAGGGCCTGGAGATACGCAGTATTTT.

This CDR3 reads CASSVWAGVDEQFF. CDR3 DNA sequence: TGTGCCAGCAGCGTCTGGGCGGGAGTGGATGAGCAGTTCTTC. This sequence joins TRBV9 and TRBJ2-1; 7 bases map to TRBD2. Looked up from germline, CDR1 is SGDLS and CDR2 is YYNGEE. The CDR3 loop spans 14 amino acids. The V segment lost 2 bases and the J segment 8 bases; nucleotides outside the gene matches: 7.

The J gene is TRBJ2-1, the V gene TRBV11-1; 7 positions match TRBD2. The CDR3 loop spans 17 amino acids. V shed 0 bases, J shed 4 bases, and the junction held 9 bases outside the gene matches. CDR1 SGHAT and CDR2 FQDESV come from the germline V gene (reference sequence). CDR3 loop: CASSLASPAGAYNEQFF. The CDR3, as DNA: TGTGCCAGCAGCTTAGCGTCCCCTGCGGGAGCTTACAATGAGCAGTTCTTC.

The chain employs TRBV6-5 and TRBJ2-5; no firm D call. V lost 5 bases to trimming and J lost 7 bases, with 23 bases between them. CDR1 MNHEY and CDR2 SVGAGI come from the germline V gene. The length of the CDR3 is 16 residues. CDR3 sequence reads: CASSPSRPTDGSTQYF. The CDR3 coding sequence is TGTGCCAGCAGTCCCTCGCGGCCGACGGACGGTTCGACCCAGTACTTC.

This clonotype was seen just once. The CDR3 bases are TGTGCCAGCAGAGAAGAGGGGGAAACCTACGAGCAGTACTTC. Translation: CASREEGETYEQYF. This chain uses TRBV13 with TRBJ2-7; a possible D gene is TRBD1 (6 bases). Germline assignment: CDR1 PRHDT and CDR2 FYEKMQ (reference sequence). Trimming stripped 6 bases from V and 2 bases from J, with 14 bases between. The CDR3 totals 14 residues.

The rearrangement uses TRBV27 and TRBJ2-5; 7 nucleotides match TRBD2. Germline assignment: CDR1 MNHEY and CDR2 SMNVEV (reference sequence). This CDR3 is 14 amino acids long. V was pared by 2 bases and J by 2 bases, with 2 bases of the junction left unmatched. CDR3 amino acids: CASSLAGVQETQYF. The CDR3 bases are TGTGCCAGCAGTTTAGCGGGAGTACAAGAGACCCAGTACTTC.